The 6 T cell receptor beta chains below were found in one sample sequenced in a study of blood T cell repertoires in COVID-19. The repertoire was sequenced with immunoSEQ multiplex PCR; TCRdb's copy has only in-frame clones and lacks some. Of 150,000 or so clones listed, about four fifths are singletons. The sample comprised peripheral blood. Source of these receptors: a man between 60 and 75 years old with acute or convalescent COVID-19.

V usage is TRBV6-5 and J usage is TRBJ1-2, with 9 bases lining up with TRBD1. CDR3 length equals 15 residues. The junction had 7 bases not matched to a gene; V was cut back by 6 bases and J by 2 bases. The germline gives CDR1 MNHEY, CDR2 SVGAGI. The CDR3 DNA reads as TGTGCCAGCAGGCCTCGGGACAGGGAGAACTATGGCTACACCTTC. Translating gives CASRPRDRENYGYTF.

The CDR3: CASRMTSGRSYEQYF. The DNA for the CDR3 is TGTGCCAGCAGGATGACTAGCGGGAGGTCCTACGAGCAGTACTTC. The V call is TRBV28, the J call TRBJ2-7; 13 nucleotides align to TRBD2. Germline V gene sequence: CDR1 MDHEN, CDR2 SYDVKM. J gave up 1 base and V 6 bases, and 3 bases lay outside the gene matches. This CDR3 comprises 15 residues.

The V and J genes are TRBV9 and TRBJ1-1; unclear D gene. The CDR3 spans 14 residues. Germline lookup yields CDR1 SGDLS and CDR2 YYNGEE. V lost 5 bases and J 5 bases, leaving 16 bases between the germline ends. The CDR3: CASSEPPGGTEAFF. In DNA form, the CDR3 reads TGTGCCAGCAGTGAGCCCCCAGGTGGGACTGAAGCTTTCTTT.

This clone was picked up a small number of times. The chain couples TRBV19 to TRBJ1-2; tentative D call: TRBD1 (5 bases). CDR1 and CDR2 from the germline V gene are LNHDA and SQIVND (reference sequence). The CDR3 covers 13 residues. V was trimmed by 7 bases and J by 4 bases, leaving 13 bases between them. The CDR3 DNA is TGTGCCAGTAAAGCGGGCAGGGTCTATGGCTACACCTTC. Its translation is CASKAGRVYGYTF.

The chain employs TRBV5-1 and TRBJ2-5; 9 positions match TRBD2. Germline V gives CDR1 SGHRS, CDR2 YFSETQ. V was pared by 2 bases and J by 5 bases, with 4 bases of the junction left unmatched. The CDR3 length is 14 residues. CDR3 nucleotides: TGCGCCAGCAGCTTTAGCGGGAGTGGGGAGACCCAGTACTTC. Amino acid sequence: CASSFSGSGETQYF.

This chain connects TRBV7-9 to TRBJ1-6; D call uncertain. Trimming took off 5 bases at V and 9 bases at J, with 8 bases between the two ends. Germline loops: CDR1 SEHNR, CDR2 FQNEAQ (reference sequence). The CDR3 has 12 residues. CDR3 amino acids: CASSLSGSPLHF. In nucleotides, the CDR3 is TGTGCCAGCAGCCTTTCGGGTTCACCCCTCCACTTT. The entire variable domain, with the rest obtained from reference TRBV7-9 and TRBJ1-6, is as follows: DTGVSQNPRHKITKRGQNVTFRCDPISEHNRLYWYRQTLGQGPEFLTYFQNEAQLEKSRLLSDRFSAERPKGSFSTLEIQRTEQGDSAMYLCASSLSGSPLHFGNGTRLTVT.